The 14 T cell receptor beta chains presented below share a single source sample, sequenced in a study of graft-versus-host responses after intestinal transplantation. Clones were sequenced by immunoSEQ multiplex PCR, and TCRdb holds only the in-frame ones, with some missing. This table has roughly 80,000 clones, about nine tenths appearing once. These receptors have no identified antigens. Sequencing used unstimulated CD8+ T cells sorted from spleen or lymph node cells, obtained before transplant. The receptor source for this set is a human donor who was the organ donor for an intestinal transplant.

The V call is TRBV6-1, the J call TRBJ2-3, with TRBD1 matching over 7 bases. The V and J ends lost 5 bases and 4 bases, in that order; junction bases with no gene match: 9. Germline loops: CDR1 MNHNS, CDR2 SASEGT. The CDR3 runs 15 residues. CDR3: CASSHLPGQSDTQYF. CDR3 sequence (DNA): TGTGCCAGCAGTCACCTCCCGGGACAGTCAGATACGCAGTATTTT.

The chain is built from TRBV5-1 and TRBJ2-1; 11 bases are shared with TRBD2. Unmatched junction bases numbered 0, after V lost 1 base and J lost 6 bases. The germline V gene has CDR1 SGHRS and CDR2 YFSETQ. The CDR3 is 14 amino acids. CDR3 sequence: CASSLTSGGNEQFF. The CDR3 coding sequence is TGCGCCAGCAGCTTGACTAGCGGGGGCAATGAGCAGTTCTTC.

V is TRBV28 and J is TRBJ2-2, with a weak D call TRBD2 (6 bases). V was clipped by 2 bases and J by 5 bases, with 21 bases between them. Per the germline V gene, CDR1 is MDHEN and CDR2 is SYDVKM. The CDR3 length is 18 residues. Written as DNA, the CDR3 is TGTGCCAGCAGTTTAACACGGTTGGGGCGGGGCGTAACCGGGGAGCTGTTTTTT. Its translation is CASSLTRLGRGVTGELFF.

V is TRBV9 and J is TRBJ1-1; D is ambiguous. Germline V gene sequence: CDR1 SGDLS, CDR2 YYNGEE. This CDR3 spans 13 amino acids. V was clipped by 2 bases and J by 1 base, with 6 bases between them. CDR3 amino acids: CASSVGANTEAFF. The CDR3 DNA reads TGTGCCAGCAGCGTGGGTGCGAACACTGAAGCTTTCTTT.

J is TRBJ1-1 and V is TRBV28; D unresolved. The CDR3 has 16 residues. V lost 6 bases and J lost 4, with 21 bases in between. Per germline, CDR1 MDHEN and CDR2 SYDVKM. Written as DNA, the CDR3 is TGTGCCAGCAGCCAGAGATTCAGGCGTGCGGTCACTGAAGCTTTCTTT. Amino acid sequence: CASSQRFRRAVTEAFF.

The chain has TRBV6-5 and TRBJ1-1; D is possibly TRBD1 (5 bases). Germline CDR1 and CDR2: MNHEY and SVGAGI. CDR3 length equals 16 residues. Trimming took off 0 bases at V and 4 bases at J, with 15 bases between the two ends. The chain's CDR3 is CASSYSAGVVGTEAFF. The CDR3 DNA is TGTGCCAGCAGTTACTCGGCGGGGGTGGTCGGCACTGAAGCTTTCTTT.

V gene TRBV5-6 combines with J gene TRBJ2-1; no clear D. This CDR3 is built from 11 residues. Germline CDR1 reads SGHDT; CDR2 reads YYEEEE. V lost 3 bases to trimming and J lost 6 bases, with 4 bases between them. The CDR3 is CASSSTNEQFF. The CDR3 DNA follows: TGTGCCAGCAGCTCTACCAATGAGCAGTTCTTC.

The V and J genes are TRBV6-1 and TRBJ2-7; 8 bases align to TRBD1. Germline V gene lookup returns CDR1 MNHNS and CDR2 SASEGT. V dropped 6 bases and J dropped 3; count of bases not matched to a gene: 4. The CDR3 extends over 13 amino acids. The CDR3, as DNA: TGTGCCAGCAGGGACAGGGTTTTCTACGAGCAGTACTTC. Its translation is CASRDRVFYEQYF.

The chain employs TRBV18 and TRBJ1-3, with D perhaps matching TRBD1 (5 bases). The CDR3 contains 16 residues. The V end lost 0 bases, the J end lost 3 bases, and 12 bases lay between the germline ends. CDR1 is KGHSH and CDR2 is LQKENI in the germline V gene. DNA of the CDR3: TGTGCCAGCTCACCACCCGTCAGGGAATTTGGAAACACCATATATTTT. It encodes CASSPPVREFGNTIYF. The entire variable domain, with the rest obtained from reference TRBV18 and TRBJ1-3, is as follows: NAGVMQNPRHLVRRRGQEARLRCSPMKGHSHVYWYRQLPEEGLKFMVYLQKENIIDESGMPKERFSAEFPKEGPSILRIQQVVRGDSAAYFCASSPPVREFGNTIYFGEGSWLTVV.

This clone was detected once. The junction departs from the called germline gene at one end, perhaps through a read error. The chain joins TRBV10-3 to TRBJ2-3; 13 nucleotides agree with TRBD2. This CDR3 is built from 15 residues. The V gene's germline CDR1 is ENHRY and CDR2 SYGVKD. In DNA form, the CDR3 reads TGTGCCAGCAGTGGACTAGCGGGGGAGACAGATACGCAGTATTTT. As protein: CASSGLAGETDTQYF.

The genes are TRBV6-5 and TRBJ1-2; 7 bases are a match to TRBD1. Germline V gene lookup returns CDR1 MNHEY and CDR2 SVGAGI. This CDR3 is built from 15 residues. The V gene end was trimmed by 6 bases and the J gene end by 6 bases; junction bases not matched to a gene: 13. CDR3 protein: CASSLTGQVRNGYTF. DNA of the CDR3: TGTGCCAGCAGCCTCACAGGACAGGTTAGGAATGGCTACACCTTC.

This rearrangement joins TRBV28 to TRBJ1-5; D call uncertain. The V end was cut by 1 base, the J end by 5 bases, with 6 bases between. Germline V lookup: CDR1 MDHEN, CDR2 SYDVKM. The CDR3 spans 13 residues. CDR3 coding DNA: TGTGCCAGCAGTTTATCTGAGGATCAGCCCCAGCATTTT. Amino acid sequence: CASSLSEDQPQHF.

The CDR3 region is CASSLFYQGPNTGELFF. CDR3 in DNA: TGTGCCAGCAGCCTATTCTATCAGGGCCCGAACACCGGGGAGCTGTTTTTT. This rearrangement joins TRBV14 to TRBJ2-2; perhaps TRBD1 as D (5 bases). V lost 4 bases, J lost 0 bases, and 15 bases lay in between. From germline, CDR1 is SGHDN and CDR2 FVKESK. This CDR3 spans 17 amino acids.

The chain recombines TRBV4-1 with TRBJ2-1, with TRBD1 matching 8 bases. V lost 0 bases, J lost 2 bases, and 6 bases stayed unmatched. CDR1 and CDR2 from the germline V gene are MGHRA and YSYEKL. There are 17 residues in the CDR3. The CDR3 spells CASSQDLSGGTYNEQFF. In DNA form, the CDR3 reads TGCGCCAGCAGCCAAGATCTATCAGGGGGCACCTACAATGAGCAGTTCTTC.